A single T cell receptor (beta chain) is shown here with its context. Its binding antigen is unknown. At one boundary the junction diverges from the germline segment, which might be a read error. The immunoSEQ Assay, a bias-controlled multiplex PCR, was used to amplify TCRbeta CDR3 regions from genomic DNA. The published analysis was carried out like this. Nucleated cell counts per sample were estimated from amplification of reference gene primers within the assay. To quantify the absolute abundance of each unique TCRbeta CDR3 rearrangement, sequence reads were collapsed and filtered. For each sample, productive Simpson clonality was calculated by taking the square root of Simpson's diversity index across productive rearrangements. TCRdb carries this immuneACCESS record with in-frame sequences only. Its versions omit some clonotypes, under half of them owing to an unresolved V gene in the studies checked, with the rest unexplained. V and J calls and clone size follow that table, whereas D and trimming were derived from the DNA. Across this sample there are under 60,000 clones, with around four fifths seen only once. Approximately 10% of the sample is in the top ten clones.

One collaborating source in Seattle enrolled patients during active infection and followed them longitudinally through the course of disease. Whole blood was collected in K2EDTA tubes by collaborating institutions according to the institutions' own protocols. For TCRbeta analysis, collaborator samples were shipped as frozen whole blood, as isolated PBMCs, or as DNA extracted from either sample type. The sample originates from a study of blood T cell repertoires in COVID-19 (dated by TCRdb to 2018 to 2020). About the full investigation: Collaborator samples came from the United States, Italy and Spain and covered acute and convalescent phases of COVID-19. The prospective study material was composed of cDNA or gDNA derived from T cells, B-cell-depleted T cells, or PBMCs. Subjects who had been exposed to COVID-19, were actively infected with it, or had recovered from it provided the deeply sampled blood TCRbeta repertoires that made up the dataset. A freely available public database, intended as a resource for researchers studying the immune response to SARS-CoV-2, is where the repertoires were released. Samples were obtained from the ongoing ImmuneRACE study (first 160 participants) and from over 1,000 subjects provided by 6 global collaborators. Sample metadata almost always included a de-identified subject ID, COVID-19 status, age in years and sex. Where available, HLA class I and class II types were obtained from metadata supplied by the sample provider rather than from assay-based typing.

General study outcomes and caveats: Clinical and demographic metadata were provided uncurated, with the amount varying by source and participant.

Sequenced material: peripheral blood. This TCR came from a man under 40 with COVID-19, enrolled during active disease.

The base sequence is TGTGCTAGCAGCTTAGGGGGAGGGAATGAAAAACTGTTTTTT. This is translated as CASSLGGGNEKLFF. The rearrangement joined TRBV7-7 to TRBJ1-4, and perhaps TRBD1 as D gene, on 6 matching bases. Taken from cysteine to phenylalanine, the CDR3 has 14 residues. Of the read, only the CDR3 DNA is kept; its 42 bases are in frame from base 1. CDR1 and CDR2, per the germline V gene (reference sequence), are SSHAT and FNYEAQ.